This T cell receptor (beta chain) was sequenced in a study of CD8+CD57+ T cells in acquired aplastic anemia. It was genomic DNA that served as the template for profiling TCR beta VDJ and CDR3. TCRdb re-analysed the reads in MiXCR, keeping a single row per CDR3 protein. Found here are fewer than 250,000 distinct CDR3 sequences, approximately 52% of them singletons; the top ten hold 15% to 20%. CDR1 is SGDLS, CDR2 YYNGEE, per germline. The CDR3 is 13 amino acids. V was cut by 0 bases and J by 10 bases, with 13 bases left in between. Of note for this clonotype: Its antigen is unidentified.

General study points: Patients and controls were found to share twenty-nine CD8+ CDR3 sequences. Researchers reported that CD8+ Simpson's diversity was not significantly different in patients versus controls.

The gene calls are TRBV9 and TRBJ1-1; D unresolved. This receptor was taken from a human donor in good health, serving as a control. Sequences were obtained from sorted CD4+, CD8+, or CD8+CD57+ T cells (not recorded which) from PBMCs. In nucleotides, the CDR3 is TGTGCCAGCAGCGTAGATCCTGGTTCGGGAGCTTTCTTT. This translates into CASSVDPGSGAFF.